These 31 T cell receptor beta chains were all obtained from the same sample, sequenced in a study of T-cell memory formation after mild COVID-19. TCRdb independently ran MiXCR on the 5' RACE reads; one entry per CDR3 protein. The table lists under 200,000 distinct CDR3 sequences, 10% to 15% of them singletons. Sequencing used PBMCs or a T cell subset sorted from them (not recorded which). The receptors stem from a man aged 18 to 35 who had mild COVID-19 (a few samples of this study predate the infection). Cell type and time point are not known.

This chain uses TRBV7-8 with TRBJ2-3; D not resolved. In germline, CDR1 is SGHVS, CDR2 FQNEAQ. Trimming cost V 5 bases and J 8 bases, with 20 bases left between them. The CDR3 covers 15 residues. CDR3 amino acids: CASSPERSRQSTQYF. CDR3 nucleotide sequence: TGTGCCAGCAGCCCTGAACGAAGCAGGCAGAGTACGCAGTATTTT.

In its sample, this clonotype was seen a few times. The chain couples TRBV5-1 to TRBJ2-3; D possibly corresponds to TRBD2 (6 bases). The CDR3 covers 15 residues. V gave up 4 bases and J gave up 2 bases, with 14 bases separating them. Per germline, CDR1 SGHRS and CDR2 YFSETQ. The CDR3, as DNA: TGCGCCAGCAGCGGGTCCGCGGGGACCACAGATACGCAGTATTTT. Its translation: CASSGSAGTTDTQYF.

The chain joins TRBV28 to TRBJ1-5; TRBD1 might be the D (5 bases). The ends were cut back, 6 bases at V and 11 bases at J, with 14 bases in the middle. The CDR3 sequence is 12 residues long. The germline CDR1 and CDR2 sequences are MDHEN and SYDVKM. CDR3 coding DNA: TGTGCCAGCAGACTAACCCGGGACGCCCAGCATTTT. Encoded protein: CASRLTRDAQHF.

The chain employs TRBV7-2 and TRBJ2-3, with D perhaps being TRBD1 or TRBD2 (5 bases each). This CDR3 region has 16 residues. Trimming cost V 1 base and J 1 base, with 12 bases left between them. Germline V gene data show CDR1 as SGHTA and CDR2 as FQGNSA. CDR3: CASSLVGMGGTDTQYF. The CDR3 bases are TGTGCCAGCAGCTTAGTCGGAATGGGGGGCACAGATACGCAGTATTTT.

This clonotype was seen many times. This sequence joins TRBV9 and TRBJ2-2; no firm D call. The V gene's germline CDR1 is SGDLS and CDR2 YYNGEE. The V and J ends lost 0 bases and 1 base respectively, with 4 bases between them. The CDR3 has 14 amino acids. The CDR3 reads CASSVVQNTGELFF. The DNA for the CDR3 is TGTGCCAGCAGCGTAGTGCAGAACACCGGGGAGCTGTTTTTT. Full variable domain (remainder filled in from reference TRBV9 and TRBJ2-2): DSGVTQTPKHLITATGQRVTLRCSPRSGDLSVYWYQQSLDQGLQFLIQYYNGEERAKGNILERFSAQQFPDLHSELNLSSLELGDSALYFCASSVVQNTGELFFGEGSRLTVL.

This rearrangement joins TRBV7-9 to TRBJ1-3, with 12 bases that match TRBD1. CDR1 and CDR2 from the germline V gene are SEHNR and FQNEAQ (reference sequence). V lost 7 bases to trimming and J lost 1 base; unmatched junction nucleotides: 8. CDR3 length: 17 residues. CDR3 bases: TGTGCCAGCATAGATTGGGACAGGGGGCTTTCTGGAAACACCATATATTTT. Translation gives CASIDWDRGLSGNTIYF.

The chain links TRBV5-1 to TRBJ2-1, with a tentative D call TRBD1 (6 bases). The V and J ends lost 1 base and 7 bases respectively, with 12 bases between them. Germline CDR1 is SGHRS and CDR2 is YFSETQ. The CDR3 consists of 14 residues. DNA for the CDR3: TGCGCCAGCAGCTTGTGGGGGCCAGGAAATGAGCAGTTCTTC. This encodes CASSLWGPGNEQFF.

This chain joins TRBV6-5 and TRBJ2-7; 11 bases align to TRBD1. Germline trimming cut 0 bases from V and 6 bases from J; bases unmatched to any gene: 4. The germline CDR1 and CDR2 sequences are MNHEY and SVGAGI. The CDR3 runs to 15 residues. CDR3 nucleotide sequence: TGTGCCAGCAGTTACTCGCGGACAGGGGGCTTCGAGCAGTACTTC. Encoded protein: CASSYSRTGGFEQYF.

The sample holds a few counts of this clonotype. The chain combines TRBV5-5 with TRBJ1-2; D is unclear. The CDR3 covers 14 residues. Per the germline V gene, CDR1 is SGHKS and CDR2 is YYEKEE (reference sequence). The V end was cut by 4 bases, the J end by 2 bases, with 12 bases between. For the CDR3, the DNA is TGTGCCAGCAGCCAACCCTGGGCCAACTATGGCTACACCTTC. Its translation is CASSQPWANYGYTF.

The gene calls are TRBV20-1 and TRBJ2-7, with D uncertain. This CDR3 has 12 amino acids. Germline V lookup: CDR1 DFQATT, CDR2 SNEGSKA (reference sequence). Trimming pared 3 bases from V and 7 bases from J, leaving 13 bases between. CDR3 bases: TGCAGTGCTAGGTCCCCAGCCGGGGAGCAGTACTTC. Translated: CSARSPAGEQYF.

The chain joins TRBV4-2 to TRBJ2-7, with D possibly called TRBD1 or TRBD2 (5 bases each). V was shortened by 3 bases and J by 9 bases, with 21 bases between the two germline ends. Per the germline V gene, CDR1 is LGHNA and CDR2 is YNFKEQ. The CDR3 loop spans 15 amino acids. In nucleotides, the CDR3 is TGTGCCAGCAGCCAGGACCGGGACGGCGGTTGGGTGCAGTACTTC. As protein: CASSQDRDGGWVQYF.

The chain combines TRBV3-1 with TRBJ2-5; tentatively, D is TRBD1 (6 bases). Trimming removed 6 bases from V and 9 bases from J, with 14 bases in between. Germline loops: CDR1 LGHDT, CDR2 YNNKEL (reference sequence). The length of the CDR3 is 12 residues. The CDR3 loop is CASSNRAPAQYF. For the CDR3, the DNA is TGTGCCAGCAGTAACAGGGCCCCGGCCCAGTACTTC.

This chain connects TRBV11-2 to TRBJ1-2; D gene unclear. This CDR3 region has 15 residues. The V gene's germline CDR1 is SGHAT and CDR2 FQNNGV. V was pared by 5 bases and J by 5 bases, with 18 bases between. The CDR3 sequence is CASSAAEQTVYGYTF. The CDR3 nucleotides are TGTGCCAGCAGCGCTGCGGAACAAACCGTTTATGGCTACACCTTC.

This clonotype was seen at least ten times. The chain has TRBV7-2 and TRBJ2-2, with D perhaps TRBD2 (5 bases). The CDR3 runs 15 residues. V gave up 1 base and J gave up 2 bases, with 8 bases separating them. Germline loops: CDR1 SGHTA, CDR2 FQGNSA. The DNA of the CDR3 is TGTGCCAGCAGCTTAGACGGGAAAAACACCGGGGAGCTGTTTTTT. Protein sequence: CASSLDGKNTGELFF.

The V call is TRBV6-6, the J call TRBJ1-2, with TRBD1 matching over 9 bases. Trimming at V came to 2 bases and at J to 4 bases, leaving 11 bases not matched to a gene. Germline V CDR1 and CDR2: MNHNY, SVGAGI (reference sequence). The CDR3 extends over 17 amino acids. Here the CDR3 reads CASSYPPGQGKGYGYTF. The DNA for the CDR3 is TGTGCCAGCAGTTACCCCCCAGGACAGGGGAAAGGCTATGGCTACACCTTC.

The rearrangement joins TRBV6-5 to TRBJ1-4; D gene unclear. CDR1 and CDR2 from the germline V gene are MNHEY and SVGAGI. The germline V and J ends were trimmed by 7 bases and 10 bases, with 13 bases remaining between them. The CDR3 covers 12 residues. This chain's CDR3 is CASKPIEGKLFF. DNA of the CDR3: TGTGCCAGCAAGCCGATTGAAGGAAAACTGTTTTTT.

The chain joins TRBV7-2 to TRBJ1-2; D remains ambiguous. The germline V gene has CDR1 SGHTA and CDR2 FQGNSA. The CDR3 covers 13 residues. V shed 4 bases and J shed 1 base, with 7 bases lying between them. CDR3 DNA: TGTGCCAGCAGCTCGGGCATTAACTATGGCTACACCTTC. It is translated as CASSSGINYGYTF. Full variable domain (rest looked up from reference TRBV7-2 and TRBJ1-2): GAGVSQSPSNKVTEKGKDVELRCDPISGHTALYWYRQSLGQGLEFLIYFQGNSAPDKSGLPSDRFSAERTGGSVSTLTIQRTQQEDSAVYLCASSSGINYGYTFGSGTRLTVV.

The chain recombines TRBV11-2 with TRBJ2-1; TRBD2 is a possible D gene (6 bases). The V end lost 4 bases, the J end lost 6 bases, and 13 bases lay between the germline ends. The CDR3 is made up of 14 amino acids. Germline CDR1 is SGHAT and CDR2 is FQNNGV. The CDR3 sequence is CASSWGTYGNEQFF. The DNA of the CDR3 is TGTGCCAGCAGCTGGGGGACTTATGGCAATGAGCAGTTCTTC.

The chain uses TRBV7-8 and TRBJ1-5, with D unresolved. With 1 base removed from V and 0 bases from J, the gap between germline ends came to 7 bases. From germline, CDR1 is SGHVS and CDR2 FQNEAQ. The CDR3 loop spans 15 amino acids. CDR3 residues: CASSLGWGSNQPQHF. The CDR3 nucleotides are TGTGCCAGCAGCTTAGGGTGGGGTAGCAATCAGCCCCAGCATTTT.

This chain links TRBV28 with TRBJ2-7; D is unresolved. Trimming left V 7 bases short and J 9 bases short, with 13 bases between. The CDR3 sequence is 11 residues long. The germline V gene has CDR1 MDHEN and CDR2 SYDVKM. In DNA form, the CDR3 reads TGTGCCAGCATCGGACCCTCTGGGCAGTACGTC. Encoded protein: CASIGPSGQYV.

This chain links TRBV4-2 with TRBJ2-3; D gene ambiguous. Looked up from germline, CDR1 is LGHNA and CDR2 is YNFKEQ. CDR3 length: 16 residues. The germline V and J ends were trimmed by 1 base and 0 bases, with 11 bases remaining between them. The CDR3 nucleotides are TGTGCCAGCAGCCAAGTACGATGGTCTAGCACAGATACGCAGTATTTT. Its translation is CASSQVRWSSTDTQYF.

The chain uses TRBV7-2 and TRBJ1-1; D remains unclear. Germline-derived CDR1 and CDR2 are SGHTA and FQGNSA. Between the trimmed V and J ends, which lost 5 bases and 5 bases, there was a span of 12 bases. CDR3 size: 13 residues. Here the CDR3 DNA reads TGTGCCAGCAGCGCGGGTAGAAGGACTGAAGCTTTCTTT. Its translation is CASSAGRRTEAFF.

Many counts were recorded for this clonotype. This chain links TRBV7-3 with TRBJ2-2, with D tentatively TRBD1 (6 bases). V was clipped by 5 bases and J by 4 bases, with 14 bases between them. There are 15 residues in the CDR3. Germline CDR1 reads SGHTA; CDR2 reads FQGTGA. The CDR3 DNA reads TGTGCCAGCAGCAGTTCTGGACAGACCACCGGGGAGCTGTTTTTT. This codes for CASSSSGQTTGELFF.

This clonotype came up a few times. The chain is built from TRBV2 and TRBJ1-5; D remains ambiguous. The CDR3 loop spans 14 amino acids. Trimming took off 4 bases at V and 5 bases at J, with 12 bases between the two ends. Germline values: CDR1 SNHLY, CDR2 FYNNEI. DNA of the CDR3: TGTGCCAGCAGTGGCCCCTCCGCGTATCAGCCCCAGCATTTT. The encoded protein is CASSGPSAYQPQHF.

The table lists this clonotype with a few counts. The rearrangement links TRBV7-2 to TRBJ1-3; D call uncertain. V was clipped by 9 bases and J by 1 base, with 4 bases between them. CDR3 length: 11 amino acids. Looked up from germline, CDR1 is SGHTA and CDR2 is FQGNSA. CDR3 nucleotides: TGTGCCAGTCAATCTGGAAACACCATATATTTT. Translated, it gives CASQSGNTIYF.

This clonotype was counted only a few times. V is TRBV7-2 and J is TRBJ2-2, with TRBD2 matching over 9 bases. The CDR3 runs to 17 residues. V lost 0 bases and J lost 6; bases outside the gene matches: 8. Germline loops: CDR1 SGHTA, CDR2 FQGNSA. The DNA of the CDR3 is TGTGCCAGCAGCTTAGCTAGGCGGGGGGGATTCTCCGGGGAGCTGTTTTTT. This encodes CASSLARRGGFSGELFF.

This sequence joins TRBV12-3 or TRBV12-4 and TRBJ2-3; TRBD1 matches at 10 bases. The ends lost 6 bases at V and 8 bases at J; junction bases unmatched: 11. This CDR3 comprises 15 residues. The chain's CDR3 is CASSLTSTGGLTQYF. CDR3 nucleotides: TGTGCCAGCAGCCTTACCTCGACAGGGGGCCTTACGCAGTATTTT.

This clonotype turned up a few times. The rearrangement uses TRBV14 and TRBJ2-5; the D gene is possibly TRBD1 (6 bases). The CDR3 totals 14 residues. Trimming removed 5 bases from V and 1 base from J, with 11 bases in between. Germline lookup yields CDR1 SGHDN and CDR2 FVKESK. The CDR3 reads CASSGQNFQETQYF. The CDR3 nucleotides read TGTGCCAGCAGCGGACAGAATTTCCAAGAGACCCAGTACTTC.

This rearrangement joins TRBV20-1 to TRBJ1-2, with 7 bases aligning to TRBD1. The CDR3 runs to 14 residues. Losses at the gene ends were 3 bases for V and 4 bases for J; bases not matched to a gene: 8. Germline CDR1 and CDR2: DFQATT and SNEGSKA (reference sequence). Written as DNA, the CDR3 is TGCAGTGCTAGGTTAGGGACAGCACTCTATGGCTACACCTTC. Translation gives CSARLGTALYGYTF.

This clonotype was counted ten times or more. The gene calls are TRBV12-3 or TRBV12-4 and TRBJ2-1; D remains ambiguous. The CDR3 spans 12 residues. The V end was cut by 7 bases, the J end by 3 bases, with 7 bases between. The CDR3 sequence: CASTPDYNEQFF. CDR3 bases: TGTGCCAGCACCCCGGACTACAATGAGCAGTTCTTC.

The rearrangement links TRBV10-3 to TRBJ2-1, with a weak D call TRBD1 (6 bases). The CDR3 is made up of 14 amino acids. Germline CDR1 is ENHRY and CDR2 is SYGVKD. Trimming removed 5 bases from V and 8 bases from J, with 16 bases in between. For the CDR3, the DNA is TGTGCCATCAGTCCCTCAGGGGATTGGGATGAGCAGTTCTTC. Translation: CAISPSGDWDEQFF.